Below are 28 T cell receptor beta chains sequenced from a single sample in a study of blood T cell repertoires in COVID-19. TCRdb's copy holds only in-frame clones and misses some; the assay was immunoSEQ multiplex PCR. The sample gives approximately 220,000 clones, about 90% of which show up once; less than 1.5% is in the top ten. The source material was PBMCs or T cells enriched from blood (not recorded which). Receptor source: a man younger than 45 who had recovered from COVID-19.

The chain is built from TRBV19 and TRBJ1-2, with TRBD1 matching over 11 bases. With V trimmed by 6 bases and J by 4 bases, 7 bases remained unmatched. CDR1 is LNHDA and CDR2 is SQIVND in the germline V gene (reference sequence). The CDR3 runs 15 residues. CDR3 residues: CASRNGQGASYGYTF. The CDR3 DNA follows: TGTGCCAGTAGAAACGGACAGGGGGCTAGCTATGGCTACACCTTC.

The chain has TRBV19 and TRBJ2-7, with D maybe TRBD1 (6 bases). This CDR3 is 15 amino acids long. The ends were cut back, 5 bases at V and 6 bases at J, with 20 bases in the middle. Germline-derived CDR1 and CDR2 are LNHDA and SQIVND (reference sequence). CDR3 sequence: CASSPLATGVREQYF. The CDR3, as DNA: TGTGCCAGTAGTCCCCTCGCGACAGGTGTACGCGAGCAGTACTTC.

The rearrangement joins TRBV19 to TRBJ2-5; TRBD1 matches 7 bases. Losses at the gene ends were 5 bases for V and 2 bases for J; bases not matched to a gene: 2. The CDR3 runs to 13 residues. CDR1 and CDR2 from the germline V gene are LNHDA and SQIVND (reference sequence). The chain's CDR3 is CASSWGQQETQYF. The CDR3 coding sequence is TGTGCCAGTAGTTGGGGACAGCAAGAGACCCAGTACTTC.

The V call is TRBV5-1, the J call TRBJ2-3; TRBD2 agrees at 8 bases. The CDR3 totals 13 residues. Trimming removed 6 bases from V and 4 bases from J; junction bases left unmatched: 4. In germline, CDR1 is SGHRS, CDR2 YFSETQ. In DNA form, the CDR3 reads TGCGCCAGCAAACTAGCGGAACCAGATACGCAGTATTTT. Amino acid sequence: CASKLAEPDTQYF.

The genes are TRBV4-1 and TRBJ1-5; tentatively, D is TRBD1 (6 bases). The V end was cut by 5 bases, the J end by 7 bases, with 21 bases between. Germline CDR1 MGHRA, CDR2 YSYEKL. The CDR3 has 16 residues. The chain's CDR3 is CASSEGEGGFSQPQHF. As DNA, the CDR3 is TGCGCCAGCAGCGAAGGGGAGGGGGGGTTCAGCCAGCCCCAGCATTTT.

The CDR3 here is CASSTEREGLGGELFF. DNA for the CDR3: TGTGCCAGTAGTACTGAGCGGGAGGGCCTCGGCGGGGAGCTGTTTTTT. The J gene is TRBJ2-2, the V gene TRBV19, with 10 bases aligning to TRBD2. Germline trimming cut 4 bases from V and 7 bases from J; bases unmatched to any gene: 9. The CDR3 runs to 16 residues. The germline gives CDR1 LNHDA, CDR2 SQIVND (reference sequence).

The chain combines TRBV10-3 with TRBJ2-5; unclear D gene. The ends were cut back, 9 bases at V and 2 bases at J, with 10 bases in the middle. Germline values: CDR1 ENHRY, CDR2 SYGVKD. The CDR3 extends over 12 amino acids. DNA of the CDR3: TGTGCCATAGCCCAAGAACAAGAGACCCAGTACTTC. Translating it yields CAIAQEQETQYF.

This chain connects TRBV4-3 to TRBJ2-7; D not resolved. Germline V gene sequence: CDR1 LGHNA, CDR2 YSLEER. V was pared by 2 bases and J by 2 bases, with 7 bases between. The CDR3 spans 13 residues. This chain's CDR3 is CASSQQTAYEQYF. CDR3 sequence (DNA): TGCGCCAGCAGCCAACAAACGGCCTACGAGCAGTACTTC.

This clone was seen only once. The rearrangement uses TRBV10-3 and TRBJ2-2, with TRBD2 matching 9 bases. The CDR3 loop spans 18 amino acids. The V gene end was trimmed by 0 bases and the J gene end by 3 bases; junction bases not matched to a gene: 8. The germline V gene encodes CDR1 ENHRY and CDR2 SYGVKD. CDR3: CAISESTSGGSYTGELFF. For the CDR3, the DNA is TGTGCCATCAGTGAGTCGACCAGCGGGGGGTCCTACACCGGGGAGCTGTTTTTT.

The chain carries TRBV5-1 and TRBJ1-1; D perhaps matches TRBD1 (5 bases). Germline CDR1 SGHRS, CDR2 YFSETQ. Trimming pared 0 bases from V and 4 bases from J, leaving 16 bases between. This CDR3 is built from 16 residues. The CDR3 coding sequence is TGCGCCAGCAGCTTGGTCGCAGGGTCAGACGGCACTGAAGCTTTCTTT. It is translated as CASSLVAGSDGTEAFF.

In the case of this clone: One end of the junction varies from germline; a read error may be responsible. The genes are TRBV27 and TRBJ1-2, with 7 positions matching TRBD1. The CDR3 sequence is 14 residues long. Germline assignment: CDR1 MNHEY and CDR2 SMNVEV (reference sequence). CDR3 in DNA: TGTGCCAGCAGTTTATCGTCCGGGACAGCGTTTCTGCACTTC. Translated, it gives CASSLSSGTAFLHF.

The genes are TRBV18 and TRBJ1-6; D might be TRBD1 (6 bases). With 5 bases removed from V and 4 bases from J, the gap between germline ends came to 12 bases. Germline CDR1 and CDR2: KGHSH and LQKENI. There are 15 residues in the CDR3. CDR3: CASSTWTAYNSPLHF. CDR3 DNA sequence: TGTGCCAGCTCAACTTGGACAGCATATAATTCACCCCTCCACTTT.

This rearrangement joins TRBV11-2 to TRBJ2-7; 8 nucleotides agree with TRBD1. CDR3 length equals 15 residues. Unmatched junction bases numbered 7, after V lost 5 bases and J lost 1 base. Germline V CDR1 and CDR2: SGHAT, FQNNGV. The CDR3, as DNA: TGTGCCAGCAGCCCGACAGGGGATGTATCCTACGAGCAGTACTTC. Encoded protein: CASSPTGDVSYEQYF.

The genes are TRBV5-4 and TRBJ1-5; TRBD1 aligns across 7 bases. Per the germline V gene, CDR1 is SGHNT and CDR2 is YYREEE (reference sequence). With 0 bases clipped from V and 4 bases from J, the junction kept 1 base outside the gene matches. The CDR3 consists of 14 residues. CDR3 region: CASSLAGGNQPQHF. The CDR3 coding sequence is TGTGCCAGCAGCTTGGCAGGGGGGAATCAGCCCCAGCATTTT.

V gene TRBV29-1 combines with J gene TRBJ1-1, with D possibly matching TRBD1 (6 bases). Trimming took 5 bases from V and 2 from J, leaving 15 bases between them. Germline loops: CDR1 SQVTM, CDR2 ANQGSEA. This CDR3 has 14 residues. The CDR3 here is CSVTAGGHNTEAFF. DNA of the CDR3: TGCAGCGTTACGGCGGGGGGGCACAACACTGAAGCTTTCTTT.

This chain links TRBV28 with TRBJ1-1; TRBD1 matches at 8 bases. The CDR3 extends over 14 amino acids. Germline CDR1 reads MDHEN; CDR2 reads SYDVKM. With V trimmed by 8 bases and J by 2 bases, 7 bases remained unmatched. The CDR3 loop reads CASQMTGVNTEAFF. CDR3 bases: TGTGCCAGCCAAATGACAGGGGTAAACACTGAAGCTTTCTTT.

The chain couples TRBV4-3 to TRBJ2-2; 7 nucleotides match TRBD1. Germline V lookup: CDR1 LGHNA, CDR2 YSLEER. V was pared by 7 bases and J by 7 bases, with 9 bases of the junction left unmatched. The CDR3 totals 14 residues. Here the CDR3 reads CASNPRGGGGELFF. CDR3 nucleotide sequence: TGCGCCAGCAACCCTAGAGGGGGCGGCGGGGAGCTGTTTTTT.

The rearrangement uses TRBV7-2 and TRBJ2-2; TRBD2 aligns across 10 bases. Trimming took 5 bases from V and 6 from J; bases not matched to a gene: 12. This CDR3 spans 17 amino acids. Germline lookup yields CDR1 SGHTA and CDR2 FQGNSA. CDR3 coding DNA: TGTGCCAGCAGCAAAGCAGCGAGCGGGGGGGCATCCGGGGAGCTGTTTTTT. Its protein product is CASSKAASGGASGELFF.

This clone was seen a handful of times. The chain has TRBV5-1 and TRBJ2-1; TRBD1 aligns across 8 bases. There are 16 residues in the CDR3. The ends lost 5 bases at V and 8 bases at J; junction bases unmatched: 15. Germline-derived CDR1 and CDR2 are SGHRS and YFSETQ. The CDR3 here is CASRRYGTGKIDEQFF. The CDR3 DNA reads TGCGCCAGCAGACGATACGGGACAGGAAAAATCGATGAGCAGTTCTTC.

V and J are TRBV27 and TRBJ1-4, with D unclear. Germline V gene lookup returns CDR1 MNHEY and CDR2 SMNVEV (reference sequence). Trimming cost V 6 bases and J 2 bases, with 10 bases left between them. This CDR3 contains 14 residues. In DNA form, the CDR3 reads TGTGCCAGCAGGTCGGCGGGGACTAATGAAAAACTGTTTTTT. Amino acid sequence: CASRSAGTNEKLFF. Full variable domain (missing parts from reference TRBV27 and TRBJ1-4): EAQVTQNPRYLITVTGKKLTVTCSQNMNHEYMSWYRQDPGLGLRQIYYSMNVEVTDKGDVPEGYKVSRKEKRNFPLILESPSPNQTSLYFCASRSAGTNEKLFFGSGTQLSVL.

The chain carries TRBV4-2 and TRBJ2-3, with TRBD2 identical over 8 bases. CDR3 length equals 16 residues. The trim removed 0 bases at V and 4 bases at J, leaving 6 bases unmatched. Germline V lookup: CDR1 LGHNA, CDR2 YNFKEQ. CDR3 in amino acids: CASSQEPAGAADTQYF. The DNA of the CDR3 is TGTGCCAGCAGCCAAGAGCCAGCGGGGGCCGCAGATACGCAGTATTTT.

This CDR3 reads CASSLAQNSPLHF. The CDR3, as DNA: TGTGCCAGCAGCTTAGCCCAGAATTCACCCCTCCACTTT. The V gene is TRBV7-2, the J gene TRBJ1-6, with D uncertain. Germline lookup yields CDR1 SGHTA and CDR2 FQGNSA. V gave up 0 bases and J gave up 7 bases, with 4 bases separating them. The CDR3 runs to 13 residues.

Here the CDR3 reads CASSPQSQGANYGYTF. DNA of the CDR3: TGTGCCAGCTCACCACAATCGCAGGGCGCTAACTATGGCTACACCTTC. V usage is TRBV18 and J usage is TRBJ1-2; D might be TRBD1 (5 bases). Trimming took 1 base from V and 0 from J, leaving 12 bases between them. This CDR3 comprises 16 residues. Germline V gene lookup returns CDR1 KGHSH and CDR2 LQKENI.

The chain joins TRBV30 to TRBJ1-1; D gene ambiguous. The CDR3 is 17 amino acids. V lost 2 bases, J lost 5 bases, and 24 bases lay in between. Looked up from germline, CDR1 is GTSNPN and CDR2 is SVGIG (reference sequence). The CDR3 DNA is TGTGCCTGGAGTTTCACAACCCTGCGGCCCGGCGAAACTGAAGCTTTCTTT. Its protein is CAWSFTTLRPGETEAFF. Full variable domain (missing parts from reference TRBV30 and TRBJ1-1): SQTIHQWPATLVQPVGSPLSLECTVEGTSNPNLYWYRQAAGRGLQLLFYSVGIGQISSEVPQNLSASRPQDRQFILSSKKLLLSDSGFYLCAWSFTTLRPGETEAFFGQGTRLTVV.

The chain joins TRBV11-2 to TRBJ2-1; possible D gene TRBD2, 5 bases. Looked up from germline, CDR1 is SGHAT and CDR2 is FQNNGV. CDR3 length equals 13 residues. The ends were cut back, 4 bases at V and 6 bases at J, with 10 bases in the middle. This CDR3 reads CASSWVRGNEQFF. CDR3 bases: TGTGCCAGCAGCTGGGTACGGGGCAATGAGCAGTTCTTC.

The chain uses TRBV19 and TRBJ1-5; the match to TRBD1 covers 7 bases. The length of the CDR3 is 13 residues. V lost 7 bases and J lost 5; bases outside the gene matches: 5. Germline V gives CDR1 LNHDA, CDR2 SQIVND (reference sequence). The CDR3, as DNA: TGTGCCAGTACGGACAGGCAAGATCAGCCCCAGCATTTT. Translating gives CASTDRQDQPQHF.

This chain uses TRBV2 with TRBJ1-5; weak D call: TRBD1 (6 bases). The germline V gene has CDR1 SNHLY and CDR2 FYNNEI. The CDR3 covers 14 residues. Trimming stripped 8 bases from V and 6 bases from J, with 17 bases between. The CDR3 region is CASSQDSSRQPQHF. The CDR3 DNA sequence: TGTGCCAGCTCCCAGGACAGTTCTCGTCAGCCCCAGCATTTT.

About this clone itself: Additional DNA sequences in this sample encode the identical CDR3. The chain joins TRBV20-1 to TRBJ2-3; D gene uncertain. Trimming took off 3 bases at V and 4 bases at J, with 5 bases between the two ends. Per germline, CDR1 DFQATT and CDR2 SNEGSKA (reference sequence). The CDR3 has 11 residues. CDR3 DNA sequence: TGCAGTGCTAGGAGAGCAGATACGCAGTATTTT. Protein sequence: CSARRADTQYF.